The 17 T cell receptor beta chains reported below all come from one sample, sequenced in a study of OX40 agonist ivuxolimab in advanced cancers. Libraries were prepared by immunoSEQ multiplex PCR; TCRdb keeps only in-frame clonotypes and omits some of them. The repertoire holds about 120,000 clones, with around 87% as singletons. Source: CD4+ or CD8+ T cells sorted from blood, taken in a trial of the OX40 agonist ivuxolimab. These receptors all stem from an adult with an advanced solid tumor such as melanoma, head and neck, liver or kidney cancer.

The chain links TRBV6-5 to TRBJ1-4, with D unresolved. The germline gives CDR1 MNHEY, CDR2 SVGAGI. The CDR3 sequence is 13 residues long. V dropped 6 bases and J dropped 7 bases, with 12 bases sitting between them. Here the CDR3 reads CASRLKFAEKLFF. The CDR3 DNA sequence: TGTGCCAGCAGGTTAAAATTTGCTGAAAAACTGTTTTTT.

The CDR3 bases are TGTGCCAGCAGCTACGGACAGGCGGCTTCACCCCTCCACTTT. As protein: CASSYGQAASPLHF. The chain couples TRBV28 to TRBJ1-6; 7 bases agree with TRBD1. Per germline, CDR1 MDHEN and CDR2 SYDVKM. With 6 bases clipped from V and 9 bases from J, the junction kept 8 bases outside the gene matches. The CDR3 is 14 residues long.

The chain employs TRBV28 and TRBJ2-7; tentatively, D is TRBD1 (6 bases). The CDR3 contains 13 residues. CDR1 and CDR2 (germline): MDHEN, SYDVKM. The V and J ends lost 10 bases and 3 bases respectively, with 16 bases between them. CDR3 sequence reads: CATTGFSSYEQYF. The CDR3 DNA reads TGTGCCACGACAGGATTCTCCAGCTACGAGCAGTACTTC.

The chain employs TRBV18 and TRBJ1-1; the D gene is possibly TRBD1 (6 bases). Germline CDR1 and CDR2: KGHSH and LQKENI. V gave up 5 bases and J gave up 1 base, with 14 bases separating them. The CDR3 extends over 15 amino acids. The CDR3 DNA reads TGTGCCAGCTCAGTGGATGGGGGGCCGAACACTGAAGCTTTCTTT. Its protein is CASSVDGGPNTEAFF.

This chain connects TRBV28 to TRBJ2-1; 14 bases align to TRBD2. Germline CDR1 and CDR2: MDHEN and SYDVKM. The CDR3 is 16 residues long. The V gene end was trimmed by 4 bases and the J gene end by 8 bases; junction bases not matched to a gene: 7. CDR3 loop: CASSSGTSGGAYEQFF. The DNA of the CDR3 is TGTGCCAGCAGTTCCGGGACTAGCGGGGGTGCTTATGAGCAGTTCTTC.

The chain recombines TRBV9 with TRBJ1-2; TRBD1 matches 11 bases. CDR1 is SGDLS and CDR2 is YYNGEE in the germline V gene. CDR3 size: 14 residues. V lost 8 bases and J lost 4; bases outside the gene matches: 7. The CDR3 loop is CASGVGQGGYGYTF. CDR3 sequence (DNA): TGTGCCAGTGGTGTGGGACAGGGGGGCTATGGCTACACCTTC.

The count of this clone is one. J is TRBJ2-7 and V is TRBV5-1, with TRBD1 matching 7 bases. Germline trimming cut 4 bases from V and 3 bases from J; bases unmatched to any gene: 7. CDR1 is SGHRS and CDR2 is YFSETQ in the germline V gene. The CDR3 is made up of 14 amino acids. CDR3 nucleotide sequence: TGCGCCAGCAGCGTCCGGGACAGAGTCTACGAGCAGTACTTC. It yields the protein CASSVRDRVYEQYF.

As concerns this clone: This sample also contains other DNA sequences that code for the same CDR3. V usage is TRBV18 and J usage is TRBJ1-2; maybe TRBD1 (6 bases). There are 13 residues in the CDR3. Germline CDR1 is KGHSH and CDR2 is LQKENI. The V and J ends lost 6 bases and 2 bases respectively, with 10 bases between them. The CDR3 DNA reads TGTGCCAGCTCCCCCGACAGGAACTATGGCTACACCTTC. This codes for CASSPDRNYGYTF.

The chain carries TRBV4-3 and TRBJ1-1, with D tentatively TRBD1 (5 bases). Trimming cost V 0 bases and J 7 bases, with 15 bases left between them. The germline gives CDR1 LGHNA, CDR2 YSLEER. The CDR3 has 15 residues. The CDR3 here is CASSQDRARGSEAFF. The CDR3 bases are TGCGCCAGCAGCCAAGATAGAGCGAGGGGCAGTGAAGCTTTCTTT.

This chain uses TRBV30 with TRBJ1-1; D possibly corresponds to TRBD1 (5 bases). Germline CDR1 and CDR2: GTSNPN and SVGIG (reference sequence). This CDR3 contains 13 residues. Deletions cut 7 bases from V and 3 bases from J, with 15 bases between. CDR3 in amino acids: CAYNRWRDTEAFF. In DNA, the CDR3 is TGTGCCTACAACAGGTGGAGGGACACTGAAGCTTTCTTT. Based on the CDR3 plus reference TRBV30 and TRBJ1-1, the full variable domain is SQTIHQWPATLVQPVGSPLSLECTVEGTSNPNLYWYRQAAGRGLQLLFYSVGIGQISSEVPQNLSASRPQDRQFILSSKKLLLSDSGFYLCAYNRWRDTEAFFGQGTRLTVV.

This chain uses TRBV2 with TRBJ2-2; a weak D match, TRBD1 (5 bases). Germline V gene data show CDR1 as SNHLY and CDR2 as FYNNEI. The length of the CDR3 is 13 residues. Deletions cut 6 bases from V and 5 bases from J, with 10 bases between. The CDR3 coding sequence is TGTGCCAGCAGCAAAGGGGTTACCGGGGAGCTGTTTTTT. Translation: CASSKGVTGELFF.

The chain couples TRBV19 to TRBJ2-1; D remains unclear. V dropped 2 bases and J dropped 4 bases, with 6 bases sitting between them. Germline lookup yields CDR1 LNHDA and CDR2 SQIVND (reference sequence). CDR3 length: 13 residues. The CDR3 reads CASSIRQYNEQFF. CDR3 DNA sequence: TGTGCCAGTAGTATAAGGCAGTACAATGAGCAGTTCTTC.

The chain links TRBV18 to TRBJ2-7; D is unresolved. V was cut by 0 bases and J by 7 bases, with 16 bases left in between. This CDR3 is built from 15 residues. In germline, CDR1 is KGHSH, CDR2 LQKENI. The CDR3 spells CASSPPPSDGREQYF. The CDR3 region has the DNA TGTGCCAGCTCACCACCCCCCTCGGACGGTCGGGAGCAGTACTTC.

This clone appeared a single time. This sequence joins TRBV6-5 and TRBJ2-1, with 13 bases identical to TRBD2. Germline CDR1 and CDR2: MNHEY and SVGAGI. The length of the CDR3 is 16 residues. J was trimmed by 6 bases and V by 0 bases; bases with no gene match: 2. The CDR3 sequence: CASSYSGLAGLNEQFF. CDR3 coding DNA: TGTGCCAGCAGTTACTCGGGACTAGCGGGGCTCAATGAGCAGTTCTTC.

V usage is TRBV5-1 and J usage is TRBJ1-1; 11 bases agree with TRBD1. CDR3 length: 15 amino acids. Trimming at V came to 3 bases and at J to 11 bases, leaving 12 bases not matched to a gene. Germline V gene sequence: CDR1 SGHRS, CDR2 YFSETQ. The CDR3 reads CASSSGQGAFPLAFF. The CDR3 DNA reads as TGCGCCAGCAGCTCTGGACAGGGGGCGTTTCCACTCGCTTTCTTT.

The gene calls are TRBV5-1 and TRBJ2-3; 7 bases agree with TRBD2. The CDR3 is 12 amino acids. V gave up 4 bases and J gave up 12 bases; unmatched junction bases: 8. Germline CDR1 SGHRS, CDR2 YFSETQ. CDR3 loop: CASSRGLEVQYF. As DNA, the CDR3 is TGCGCCAGCAGCCGTGGACTAGAAGTTCAGTATTTT. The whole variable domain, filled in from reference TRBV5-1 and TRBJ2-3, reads KAGVTQTPRYLIKTRGQQVTLSCSPISGHRSVSWYQQTPGQGLQFLFEYFSETQRNKGNFPGRFSGRQFSNSRSEMNVSTLELGDSALYLCASSRGLEVQYFGPGTRLTVL.

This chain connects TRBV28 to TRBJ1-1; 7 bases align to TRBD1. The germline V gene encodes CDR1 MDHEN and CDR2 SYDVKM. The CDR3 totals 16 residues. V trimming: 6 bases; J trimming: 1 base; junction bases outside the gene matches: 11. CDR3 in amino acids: CASRIFSGQTNTEAFF. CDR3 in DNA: TGTGCCAGCAGGATCTTCTCGGGACAGACGAACACTGAAGCTTTCTTT.